The 24 T cell receptor beta chains below were found in one sample sequenced in a study of cytomegalovirus exposure and HLA in healthy donors. This PCR relied on a set of 60 Vbeta primers and 13 Jbeta primers. Using immunoSEQ multiplex PCR, the repertoire was profiled, and TCRdb retains in-frame clones only, with some absent. The sample consists of approximately 100,000 clones, 50% to 65% of them appearing once. Source material: PBMCs. The receptors stem from a man younger than 40 in good health and CMV-seropositive.

The V and J genes are TRBV5-1 and TRBJ2-1; 11 bases map to TRBD1. This CDR3 spans 14 amino acids. After removal of 7 bases from V and 4 bases from J, the junction contained 4 bases not matched to a gene. Germline V gives CDR1 SGHRS, CDR2 YFSETQ. This chain's CDR3 is CASLGQGGYNEQFF. As DNA, the CDR3 is TGCGCCAGCTTGGGACAGGGGGGATACAATGAGCAGTTCTTC.

The chain recombines TRBV6-5 with TRBJ1-2; a possible D gene is TRBD1 (6 bases). CDR3 size: 15 residues. Trimming removed 2 bases at V and 0 bases at J, with 10 bases between. The germline gives CDR1 MNHEY, CDR2 SVGAGI. CDR3 nucleotides: TGTGCCAGCAGTTACCTTGGACAGCCTAACTATGGCTACACCTTC. It specifies CASSYLGQPNYGYTF.

V and J are TRBV5-1 and TRBJ1-1; D is ambiguous. Germline V gives CDR1 SGHRS, CDR2 YFSETQ. The CDR3 contains 15 residues. The V gene lost 6 bases and the J gene lost 3 bases, with 18 bases spanning the gap. The CDR3 protein is CASNTLPAGDTEAFF. The CDR3 DNA follows: TGCGCCAGCAACACCTTGCCGGCCGGGGACACTGAAGCTTTCTTT.

The chain is built from TRBV2 and TRBJ2-5; 7 positions agree with TRBD1. Trimming at V came to 7 bases and at J to 1 base, leaving 6 bases not matched to a gene. CDR1 is SNHLY, CDR2 FYNNEI, per germline. This CDR3 comprises 14 residues. The CDR3 DNA reads as TGTGCCAGCACCCGGGACAGCCCCCAAGAGACCCAGTACTTC. Encoded protein: CASTRDSPQETQYF.

As to this clone: A read error may produce the germline difference seen at one junction end. The CDR3 coding sequence is TGCGCCAGCAGCTCCAGGGGAGCGGGGGGGCCTTCAGAGGTCTTC. It yields the protein CASSSRGAGGPSEVF. This rearrangement joins TRBV5-1 to TRBJ2-1; 10 bases line up with TRBD2. CDR1 is SGHRS, CDR2 YFSETQ, per germline. This CDR3 has 15 amino acids.

This clone was seen a handful of times. The chain links TRBV6-5 to TRBJ1-2; possible D gene TRBD1, 5 bases. The germline V and J ends were trimmed by 3 bases and 5 bases, with 13 bases remaining between them. This CDR3 region has 14 residues. CDR1 is MNHEY and CDR2 is SVGAGI in the germline V gene. The CDR3 here is CASSYAGWKYGYTF. The CDR3 DNA is TGTGCCAGCAGTTATGCAGGGTGGAAGTATGGCTACACCTTC.

The rearrangement joins TRBV7-9 to TRBJ2-5, with 10 bases matching TRBD1. In germline, CDR1 is SEHNR, CDR2 FQNEAQ (reference sequence). The CDR3 runs to 14 residues. V shed 5 bases and J 4 bases; nucleotides not matched to a gene: 4. The CDR3 DNA follows: TGTGCCAGCAGCCACCGGGACAGGGGAGAGACCCAGTACTTC. It yields the protein CASSHRDRGETQYF.

The gene calls are TRBV4-1 and TRBJ1-6; 9 bases map to TRBD1. CDR1 is MGHRA and CDR2 is YSYEKL in the germline V gene. The CDR3 loop spans 18 amino acids. The trim removed 0 bases at V and 9 bases at J, leaving 12 bases unmatched. CDR3 in amino acids: CASSQESEAGQGASPLHF. CDR3 nucleotides: TGCGCCAGCAGCCAAGAAAGCGAAGCGGGACAGGGTGCTTCACCCCTCCACTTT.

The chain joins TRBV2 to TRBJ1-1; no clear D. Trimming cost V 8 bases and J 3 bases, with 7 bases left between them. The CDR3 spans 11 residues. Germline V gene lookup returns CDR1 SNHLY and CDR2 FYNNEI. The CDR3 nucleotides are TGTGCCAGCGGGCCGGACACTGAAGCTTTCTTT. It yields the protein CASGPDTEAFF. The entire variable domain, with the rest obtained from reference TRBV2 and TRBJ1-1, is as follows: EPEVTQTPSHQVTQMGQEVILRCVPISNHLYFYWYRQILGQKVEFLVSFYNNEISEKSEIFDDQFSVERPDGSNFTLKIRSTKLEDSAMYFCASGPDTEAFFGQGTRLTVV.

CDR3 amino acids: CASSSQGFETQYF. CDR3 in DNA: TGTGCCAGCAGCTCCCAGGGTTTTGAGACCCAGTACTTC. This chain uses TRBV9 with TRBJ2-5; TRBD1 is a possible D gene (5 bases). The CDR3 loop spans 13 amino acids. Germline V gene data show CDR1 as SGDLS and CDR2 as YYNGEE. V was clipped by 4 bases and J by 5 bases, with 12 bases between them.

The rearrangement links TRBV6-6 to TRBJ1-1, with 10 positions matching TRBD1. V lost 4 bases and J lost 6; bases outside the gene matches: 2. Germline CDR1 is MNHNY and CDR2 is SVGAGI (reference sequence). This CDR3 comprises 13 residues. CDR3 loop: CASSWDRGAEAFF. DNA for the CDR3: TGTGCCAGCAGTTGGGACAGGGGTGCTGAAGCTTTCTTT.

This clone showed up just a few times. The rearrangement uses TRBV19 and TRBJ1-2, with TRBD1 identical over 8 bases. This CDR3 region has 15 residues. Trimming took 5 bases from V and 5 from J; bases not matched to a gene: 10. From germline, CDR1 is LNHDA and CDR2 SQIVND (reference sequence). CDR3 in amino acids: CASSSIRDRSYGYTF. Written as DNA, the CDR3 is TGTGCCAGTAGTTCAATCCGGGACAGGTCGTATGGCTACACCTTC.

The rearrangement links TRBV2 to TRBJ1-2, with TRBD1 matching over 7 bases. This CDR3 comprises 14 residues. Per the germline V gene, CDR1 is SNHLY and CDR2 is FYNNEI. After removal of 4 bases from V and 3 bases from J, the junction contained 5 bases not matched to a gene. Here the CDR3 reads CASSVRGPDYGYTF. The CDR3 nucleotides read TGTGCCAGCAGTGTTAGGGGGCCGGACTATGGCTACACCTTC.

This chain uses TRBV2 with TRBJ2-1, with D uncertain. Trimming pared 7 bases from V and 9 bases from J, leaving 10 bases between. The CDR3 runs to 11 residues. Per the germline V gene, CDR1 is SNHLY and CDR2 is FYNNEI. The CDR3 spells CASTTGVEQFF. Written as DNA, the CDR3 is TGTGCCAGCACCACCGGAGTTGAGCAGTTCTTC.

This clone was picked up a small number of times. The rearrangement joins TRBV27 to TRBJ2-2, with D perhaps TRBD2 (6 bases). Per the germline V gene, CDR1 is MNHEY and CDR2 is SMNVEV (reference sequence). Trimming took 4 bases from V and 5 from J, leaving 11 bases between them. This CDR3 is 14 amino acids long. The CDR3 is CASSSLALTGELFF. The DNA of the CDR3 is TGTGCCAGCAGTTCCCTAGCGCTTACCGGGGAGCTGTTTTTT.

The J gene is TRBJ2-7, the V gene TRBV4-2; 11 positions match TRBD2. Trimming removed 3 bases from V and 4 bases from J; junction bases left unmatched: 2. The CDR3 spans 14 residues. Germline V gives CDR1 LGHNA, CDR2 YNFKEQ. The CDR3 is CASSHSGGAYEQYF. The CDR3 DNA reads as TGTGCCAGCAGCCATAGCGGGGGGGCTTACGAGCAGTACTTC.

The chain has TRBV7-9 and TRBJ1-2; 7 bases align to TRBD1. CDR1 and CDR2 (germline): SEHNR, FQNEAQ (reference sequence). The junction had 11 bases not matched to a gene; V was cut back by 4 bases and J by 9 bases. This CDR3 has 14 residues. CDR3 sequence (DNA): TGTGCCAGCAGCTGGACAGGAGCGGCTAGGAGCTACACCTTC. This encodes CASSWTGAARSYTF.

This clone was detected once. The chain recombines TRBV5-1 with TRBJ1-1; 9 bases map to TRBD1. J lost 2 bases, V lost 0 bases, and 5 bases had no gene match. CDR3 length equals 16 residues. CDR1 is SGHRS, CDR2 YFSETQ, per germline. CDR3 sequence reads: CASSLDGTGLNTEAFF. CDR3 sequence (DNA): TGCGCCAGCAGCTTGGACGGGACAGGGCTTAACACTGAAGCTTTCTTT. The whole variable domain, remainder taken from reference TRBV5-1 and TRBJ1-1, is KAGVTQTPRYLIKTRGQQVTLSCSPISGHRSVSWYQQTPGQGLQFLFEYFSETQRNKGNFPGRFSGRQFSNSRSEMNVSTLELGDSALYLCASSLDGTGLNTEAFFGQGTRLTVV.

This clone was seen a few times. The V call is TRBV12-1, the J call TRBJ1-4. TRBV12-1 is flagged as a pseudogene. This CDR3 contains 15 residues. This chain's CDR3 is CASSFAPGDNEKLFF. In nucleotides, the CDR3 is TGTGCCAGCAGCTTTGCTCCGGGGGACAATGAAAAACTGTTTTTT.

The chain links TRBV6-1 to TRBJ2-5, with 13 nucleotides matching TRBD2. Trimming at V came to 4 bases and at J to 5 bases, leaving 7 bases not matched to a gene. CDR3 length equals 16 residues. The germline gives CDR1 MNHNS, CDR2 SASEGT. In DNA, the CDR3 is TGTGCCAGCAGTGGTTGGGGACTAGCGGGGTGGGAGACCCAGTACTTC. This translates into CASSGWGLAGWETQYF.

V is TRBV5-1 and J is TRBJ1-4; 7 bases agree with TRBD1. Germline assignment: CDR1 SGHRS and CDR2 YFSETQ. This CDR3 is built from 14 residues. After removal of 4 bases from V and 8 bases from J, the junction contained 8 bases not matched to a gene. CDR3 protein: CASSPDRVGEKLFF. CDR3 sequence (DNA): TGCGCCAGCAGCCCAGACAGGGTAGGGGAAAAACTGTTTTTT.

For the CDR3, the DNA is TGTGCCAGCAGCCCCTGGACTAGCGGGGGAGAAGAGCAGTACTTC. Translating gives CASSPWTSGGEEQYF. The chain is built from TRBV7-2 and TRBJ2-7, with 13 nucleotides matching TRBD2. The CDR3 sequence is 15 residues long. V shed 5 bases and J 7 bases; nucleotides not matched to a gene: 8. CDR1 and CDR2 (germline): SGHTA, FQGNSA.

This chain links TRBV27 with TRBJ1-2, with D perhaps matching TRBD1 (6 bases). The CDR3 totals 14 residues. Between the trimmed V and J ends, which lost 6 bases and 7 bases, there was a span of 18 bases. Germline V gene data show CDR1 as MNHEY and CDR2 as SMNVEV (reference sequence). The CDR3 sequence is CASSSTGLQGGYTF. CDR3 sequence (DNA): TGTGCCAGCAGCTCAACGGGACTACAGGGTGGCTACACCTTC.

The gene calls are TRBV2 and TRBJ2-2; the D is unclear. The germline V and J ends were trimmed by 7 bases and 3 bases, with 15 bases remaining between them. Germline V gene lookup returns CDR1 SNHLY and CDR2 FYNNEI. The CDR3 contains 15 residues. CDR3 in amino acids: CASKVLAGDTGELFF. DNA of the CDR3: TGTGCCAGCAAGGTACTGGCAGGCGACACCGGGGAGCTGTTTTTT.